The rows below give T cell receptor beta chains drawn from one sample of a study of quantifying T cell responses using KT2 cells. TCRdb reanalysed the UMI-ligation and nested PCR reads using MiXCR and keeps one entry per CDR3 protein. The data show tens of thousands of distinct CDR3 sequences, around an eighth seen once. The sequenced sample was PBMCs spiked with cells of the T cell clone KT2. Receptors originate from a human donor. CDR3s include the opening cysteine and the closing phenylalanine or tryptophan. The order of the fields is V gene, clone size, CDR3 protein. A row's size may be missing; if present it is once, few, many or a size class.

TRBV7-2,-,CASSQDGLPNQPQHF
TRBV5-6,few,CASSSGTANYEQYF
TRBV5-6,few,CASSLGLAARLSYEQYF
TRBV7-9,-,CASSSTVAANTEAFF
TRBV7-9,few,CASSLDSRLNTEAFF
TRBV7-9,-,CASTKLVVEAFGEFF
TRBV7-6,once,CASSYLAGGPLGETQYF
TRBV12-3/TRBV12-4,few,CASSFRLGKAKNIQYF
TRBV2,-,CASSSTGTYDQPQHF
TRBV15,-,CATSSVSNQPQHF
TRBV27,many,CASRGGATYNEQFF
TRBV6-6,-,CASSGLSTGGNTIYF
TRBV5-1,-,CASSFSLRDRSEAFF
TRBV5-6,-,CASSLAGYKNIQYF
TRBV3-1,few,CASSQGSGSYNEQFF
TRBV2,few,CASSNEGNEAFF
TRBV5-1,-,CASSLLGLAGDEQFF
TRBV6-2/TRBV6-3,few,CASSYSNWGELFF
TRBV6-2/TRBV6-3,few,CASSGVGETQYF
TRBV11-3,few,CASSLELGAAGELFF
TRBV5-1,few,CASSLARGRFPDTQYF
TRBV6-2/TRBV6-3,few,CASSSGTSGRNEQFF
TRBV3-1,-,CASSQVRARLAGVSGANVLTF
TRBV9,once,CASSSITGTSGRGNGELFF
TRBV7-9,-,CASSLPEFGELFF
TRBV27,-,CASRGVRNTEAFF
TRBV6-5,many,CASRFGTGYYNEQFF
TRBV10-3,-,CAIRPQGNEQFF